The 4 T cell receptor beta chains below were found in one sample sequenced in a study of cytomegalovirus exposure and HLA in healthy donors. Both 60 Vbeta primers and 13 Jbeta primers went into the PCR. Generated by immunoSEQ multiplex PCR, the TCRdb table keeps only in-frame clones and is missing some. The repertoire holds some 56,000 clones, with roughly 50% as singletons. Sequencing input: PBMCs. These receptors were collected from a human donor in good health.

The V gene is TRBV23-1, the J gene TRBJ2-1; perhaps TRBD1 as D (5 bases). TRBV23-1 is classed as an ORF, of uncertain function. Trimming cost V 4 bases and J 0 bases, with 22 bases left between them. The CDR3 totals 19 residues. The CDR3 sequence: CASSLHQVTGLSSYNEQFF. The CDR3 nucleotides are TGCGCCAGCAGTCTCCACCAAGTAACAGGATTAAGCTCCTACAATGAGCAGTTCTTC.

The sample holds one count of this clone. The chain couples TRBV7-9 to TRBJ1-1; TRBD1 matches 7 bases. Germline CDR1 SEHNR, CDR2 FQNEAQ (reference sequence). The CDR3 loop spans 15 amino acids. The V and J ends lost 5 bases and 2 bases, in that order; junction bases with no gene match: 8. CDR3 loop: CASSPGQSYNTEAFF. In nucleotides, the CDR3 is TGTGCCAGCAGCCCGGGACAGTCGTATAACACTGAAGCTTTCTTT. Complete variable domain (other parts from reference TRBV7-9 and TRBJ1-1): DTGVSQNPRHKITKRGQNVTFRCDPISEHNRLYWYRQTLGQGPEFLTYFQNEAQLEKSRLLSDRFSAERPKGSFSTLEIQRTEQGDSAMYLCASSPGQSYNTEAFFGQGTRLTVV.

This clone was found a few times. The J gene is TRBJ2-6, the V gene TRBV29-1; D call uncertain. V lost 3 bases, J lost 2 bases, and 17 bases lay in between. CDR3 size: 17 residues. Germline values: CDR1 SQVTM, CDR2 ANQGSEA. The CDR3, as DNA: TGCAGCGTTGATTCCGCAGAGCGTCTGCCTGGGGCCAACGTCCTGACTTTC. This encodes CSVDSAERLPGANVLTF.

The V call is TRBV6-5, the J call TRBJ2-3, with 9 bases that match TRBD2. V was clipped by 2 bases and J by 1 base; unmatched bases: 4. This CDR3 has 16 amino acids. Germline V gene data show CDR1 as MNHEY and CDR2 as SVGAGI. The CDR3 sequence: CASSYHIAGGTDTQYF. DNA of the CDR3: TGTGCCAGCAGTTACCACATAGCGGGGGGCACAGATACGCAGTATTTT.